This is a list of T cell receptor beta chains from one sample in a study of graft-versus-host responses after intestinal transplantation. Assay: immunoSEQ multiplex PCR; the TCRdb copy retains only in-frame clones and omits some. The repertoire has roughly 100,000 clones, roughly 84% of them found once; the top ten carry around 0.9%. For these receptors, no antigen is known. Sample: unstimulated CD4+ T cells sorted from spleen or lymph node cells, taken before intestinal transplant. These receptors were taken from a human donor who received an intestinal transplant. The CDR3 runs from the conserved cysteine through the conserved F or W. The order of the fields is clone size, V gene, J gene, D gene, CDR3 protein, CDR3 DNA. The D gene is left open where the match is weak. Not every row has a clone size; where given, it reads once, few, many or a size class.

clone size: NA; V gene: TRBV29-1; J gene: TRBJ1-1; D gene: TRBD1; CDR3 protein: CSVAARQGGTEAFF; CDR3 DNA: TGCAGCGTTGCGGCCCGACAGGGTGGCACTGAAGCTTTCTTT
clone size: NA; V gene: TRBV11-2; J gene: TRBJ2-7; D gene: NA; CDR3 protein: CARVSYEQYF; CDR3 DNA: TGTGCCAGGGTCTCCTACGAGCAGTACTTC
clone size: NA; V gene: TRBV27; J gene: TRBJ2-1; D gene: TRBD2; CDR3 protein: CASSLVGLADNEQFF; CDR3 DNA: TGTGCCAGCAGTTTAGTCGGACTAGCGGACAATGAGCAGTTCTTC
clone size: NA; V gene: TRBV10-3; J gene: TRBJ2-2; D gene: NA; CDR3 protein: CAIRKARQGGEIGGELFF; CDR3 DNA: TGTGCCATCAGGAAGGCAAGGCAGGGCGGGGAGATTGGCGGGGAGCTGTTTTTT
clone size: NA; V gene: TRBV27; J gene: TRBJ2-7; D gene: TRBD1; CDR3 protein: CASRPTGANEQYF; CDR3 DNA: TGTGCCAGCAGACCGACAGGGGCGAACGAGCAGTACTTC
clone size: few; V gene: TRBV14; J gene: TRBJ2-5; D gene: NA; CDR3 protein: CASSQRGAPETQYF; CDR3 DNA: TGTGCCAGCAGCCAACGAGGGGCGCCAGAGACCCAGTACTTC
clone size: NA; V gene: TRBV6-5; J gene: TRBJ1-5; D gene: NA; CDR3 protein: CASSYSAGQPQHF; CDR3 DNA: TGTGCCAGCAGTTACTCGGCGGGTCAGCCCCAGCATTTT
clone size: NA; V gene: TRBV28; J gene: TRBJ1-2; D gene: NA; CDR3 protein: CASSLDSVSYGYTF; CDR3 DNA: TGTGCCAGCAGTTTGGACAGTGTAAGCTATGGCTACACCTTC
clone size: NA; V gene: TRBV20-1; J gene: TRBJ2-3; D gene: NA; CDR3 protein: CSAVRGDTQYF; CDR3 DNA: TGCAGTGCTGTGAGGGGAGATACGCAGTATTTT
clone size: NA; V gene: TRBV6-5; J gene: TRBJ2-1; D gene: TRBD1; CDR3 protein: CASRGPGQYHDEQFF; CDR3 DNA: TGTGCCAGCAGAGGTCCGGGACAGTACCACGATGAGCAGTTCTTC
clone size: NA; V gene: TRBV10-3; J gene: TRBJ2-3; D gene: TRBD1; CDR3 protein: CAISPGTGRVSSRSSTDTQYF; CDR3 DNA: TGTGCCATCAGTCCCGGGACAGGGCGGGTAAGCTCGAGAAGTAGCACAGATACGCAGTATTTT
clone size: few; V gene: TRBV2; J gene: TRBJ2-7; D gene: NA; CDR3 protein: CASSKQGSSYEQYF; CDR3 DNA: TGTGCCAGCAGCAAACAGGGAAGCTCCTACGAGCAGTACTTC
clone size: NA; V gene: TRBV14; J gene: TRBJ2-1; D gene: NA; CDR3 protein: CASSQVTGSYNEQFF; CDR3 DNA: TGTGCCAGCAGCCAAGTTACAGGCTCCTACAATGAGCAGTTCTTC
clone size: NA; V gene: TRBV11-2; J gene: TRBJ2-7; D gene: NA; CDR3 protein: CASSLHGPYEQYF; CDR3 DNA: TGTGCCAGCAGCCTCCACGGGCCGTACGAGCAGTACTTC
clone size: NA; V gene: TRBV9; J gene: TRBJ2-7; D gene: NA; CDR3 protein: CASSVPSGTLIGNYEQYF; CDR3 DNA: TGTGCCAGCAGCGTTCCCTCCGGGACCCTCATCGGCAACTACGAGCAGTACTTC
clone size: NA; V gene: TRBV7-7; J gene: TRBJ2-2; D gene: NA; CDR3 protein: CATQGLDTGELFF; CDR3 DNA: TGTGCCACGCAGGGTTTGGACACCGGGGAGCTGTTTTTT
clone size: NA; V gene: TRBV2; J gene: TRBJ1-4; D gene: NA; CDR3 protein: CASGERGTNEKLFF; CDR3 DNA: TGTGCCAGCGGTGAGCGGGGGACTAATGAAAAACTGTTTTTT
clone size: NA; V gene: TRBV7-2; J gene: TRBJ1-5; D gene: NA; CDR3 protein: CASSLAQKAQPQHF; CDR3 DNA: TGTGCCAGCAGCTTAGCGCAAAAGGCTCAGCCCCAGCATTTT
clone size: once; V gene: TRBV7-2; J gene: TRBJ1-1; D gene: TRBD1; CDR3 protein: CASSPVRGRSTEAFF; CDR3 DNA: TGTGCCAGCAGCCCCGTCAGGGGGCGCAGCACTGAAGCTTTCTTT
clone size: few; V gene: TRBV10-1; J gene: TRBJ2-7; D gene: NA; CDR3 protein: CASTEGAGQLYEQYF; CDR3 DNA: TGCGCCAGCACTGAAGGGGCAGGTCAACTCTACGAGCAGTACTTC
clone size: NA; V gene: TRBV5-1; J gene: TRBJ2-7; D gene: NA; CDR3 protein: CASSLVTAVSYEQYF; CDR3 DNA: TGCGCCAGCAGCTTGGTGACAGCCGTCTCCTACGAGCAGTACTTC
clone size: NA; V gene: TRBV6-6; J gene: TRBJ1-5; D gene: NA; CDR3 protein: CASSYVPREEPQHF; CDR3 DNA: TGTGCCAGCAGTTACGTTCCGCGAGAGGAGCCCCAGCATTTT
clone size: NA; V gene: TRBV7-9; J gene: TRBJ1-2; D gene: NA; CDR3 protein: CASSLAASNYGYTF; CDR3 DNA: TGTGCCAGCAGCTTAGCGGCCAGTAACTATGGCTACACCTTC
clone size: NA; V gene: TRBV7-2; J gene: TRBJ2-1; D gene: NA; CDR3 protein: CASSLPTLVQFF; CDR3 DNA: TGTGCCAGCAGCCTGCCGACGCTTGTGCAGTTCTTC
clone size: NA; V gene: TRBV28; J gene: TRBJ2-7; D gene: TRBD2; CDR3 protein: CASGGGRLPYEQYF; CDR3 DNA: TGTGCCAGCGGCGGGGGGAGGCTCCCCTACGAGCAGTACTTC
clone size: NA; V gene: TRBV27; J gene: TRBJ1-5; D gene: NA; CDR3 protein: CASSFRGHQPQHF; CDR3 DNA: TGTGCCAGCAGTTTCCGGGGGCATCAGCCCCAGCATTTT
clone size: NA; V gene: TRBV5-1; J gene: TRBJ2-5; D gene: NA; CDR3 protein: CASSGAGEETQYF; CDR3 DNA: TGCGCCAGCAGTGGGGCAGGGGAAGAGACCCAGTACTTC
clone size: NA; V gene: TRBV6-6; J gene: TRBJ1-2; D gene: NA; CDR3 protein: CASSRRGQTVYGYTF; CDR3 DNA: TGTGCCAGCAGTAGGCGTGGACAGACCGTTTATGGCTACACCTTC
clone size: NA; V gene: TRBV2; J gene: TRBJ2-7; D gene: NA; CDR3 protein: CANQGRRPPYEQYF; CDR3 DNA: TGTGCCAACCAGGGACGGCGACCCCCCTACGAGCAGTACTTC
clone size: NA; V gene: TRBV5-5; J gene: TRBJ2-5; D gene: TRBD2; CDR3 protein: CASSARLAMETQYF; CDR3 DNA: TGTGCCAGCAGCGCGAGACTAGCGATGGAGACCCAGTACTTC
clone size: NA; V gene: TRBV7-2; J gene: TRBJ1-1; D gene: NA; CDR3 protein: CASRQTLNTEAFF; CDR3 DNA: TGTGCCAGCAGGCAGACATTGAACACTGAAGCTTTCTTT
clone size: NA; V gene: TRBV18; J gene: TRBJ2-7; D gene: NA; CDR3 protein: CASSRGDFYEQYF; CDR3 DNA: TGTGCCAGCTCACGTGGAGATTTCTACGAGCAGTACTTC
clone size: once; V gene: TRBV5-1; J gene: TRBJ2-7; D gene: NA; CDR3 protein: CASSKIDFSSYEQYF; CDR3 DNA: TGCGCCAGCAGCAAAATCGACTTTAGCTCCTACGAGCAGTACTTC
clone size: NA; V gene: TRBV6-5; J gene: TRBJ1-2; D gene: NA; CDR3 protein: CASSQDRLYGYTF; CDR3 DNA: TGTGCCAGCAGTCAGGACAGACTCTATGGCTACACCTTC
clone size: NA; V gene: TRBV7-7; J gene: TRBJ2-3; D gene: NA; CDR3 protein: CASSLAGGPTDTQYF; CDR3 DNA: TGTGCCAGCAGCTTAGCGGGGGGGCCCACAGATACGCAGTATTTT
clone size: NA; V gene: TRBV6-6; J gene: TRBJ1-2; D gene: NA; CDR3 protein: CASSLDRVYGYTF; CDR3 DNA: TGTGCCAGCAGTCTTGACAGAGTCTATGGCTACACCTTC
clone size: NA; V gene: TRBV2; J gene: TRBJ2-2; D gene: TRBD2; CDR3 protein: CASSLAGGNTGELFF; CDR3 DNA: TGTGCCAGCAGCCTAGCGGGGGGGAACACCGGGGAGCTGTTTTTT
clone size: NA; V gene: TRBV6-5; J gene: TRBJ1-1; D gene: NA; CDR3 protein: CASSERGINTEAFF; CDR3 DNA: TGTGCCAGCAGTGAACGCGGGATAAACACTGAAGCTTTCTTT
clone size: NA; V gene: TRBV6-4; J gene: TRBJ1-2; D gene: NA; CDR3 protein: CASSEILNNYGYTF; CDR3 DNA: TGTGCCAGCAGTGAAATTCTCAACAACTATGGCTACACCTTC
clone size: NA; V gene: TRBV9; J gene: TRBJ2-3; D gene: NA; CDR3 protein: CASSVVPLSTDTQYF; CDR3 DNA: TGTGCCAGCAGCGTAGTCCCCCTGAGCACAGATACGCAGTATTTT
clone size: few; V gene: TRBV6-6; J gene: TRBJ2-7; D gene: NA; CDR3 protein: CASSGLGGSYEQYF; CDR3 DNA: TGTGCCAGCAGTGGCCTCGGGGGTTCCTACGAGCAGTACTTC
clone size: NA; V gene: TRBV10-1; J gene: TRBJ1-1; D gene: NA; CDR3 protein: CASSPTLNTEAFF; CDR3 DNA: TGCGCCAGCAGCCCGACGCTGAACACTGAAGCTTTCTTT
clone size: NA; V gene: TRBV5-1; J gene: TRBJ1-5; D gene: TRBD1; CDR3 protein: CASSLRIKGTDHYSNQPQHF; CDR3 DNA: TGCGCCAGCAGCTTGCGGATTAAGGGGACAGATCATTATAGCAATCAGCCCCAGCATTTT
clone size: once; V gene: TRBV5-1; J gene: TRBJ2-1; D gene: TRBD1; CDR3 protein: CASSHHRGDNEQFF; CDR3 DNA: TGCGCCAGCAGCCACCACAGGGGCGACAATGAGCAGTTCTTC
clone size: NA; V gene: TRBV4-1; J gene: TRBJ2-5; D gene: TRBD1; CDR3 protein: CASSQGDRETQYF; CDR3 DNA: TGCGCCAGCAGCCAAGGGGACAGGGAGACCCAGTACTTC
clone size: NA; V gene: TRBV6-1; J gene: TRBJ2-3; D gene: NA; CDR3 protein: CASSFQGTDTQYF; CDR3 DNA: TGTGCCAGCAGTTTTCAGGGCACAGATACGCAGTATTTT
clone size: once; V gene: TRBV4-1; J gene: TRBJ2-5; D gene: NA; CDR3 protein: CASTRRHPETQYF; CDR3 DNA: TGCGCCAGCACCCGAAGGCACCCAGAGACCCAGTACTTC
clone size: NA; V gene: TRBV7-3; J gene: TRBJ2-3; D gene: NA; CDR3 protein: CASSLRQFTDTQYF; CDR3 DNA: TGTGCCAGCAGCCTAAGACAGTTCACAGATACGCAGTATTTT
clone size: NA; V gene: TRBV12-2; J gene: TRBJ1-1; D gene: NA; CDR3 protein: CASRKRDRDPTEAFF; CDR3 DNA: TGTGCAAGTCGCAAGAGGGACAGGGACCCCACTGAAGCTTTCTTT
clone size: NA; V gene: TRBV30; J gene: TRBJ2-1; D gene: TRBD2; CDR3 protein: CASPFKGGGNEQFF; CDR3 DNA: TGTGCCTCCCCGTTCAAGGGCGGGGGCAATGAGCAGTTCTTC
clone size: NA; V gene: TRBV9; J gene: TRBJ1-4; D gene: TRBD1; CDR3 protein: CASSGQGAGYEKLFF; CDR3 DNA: TGTGCCAGCAGCGGTCAGGGGGCTGGGTATGAAAAACTGTTTTTT
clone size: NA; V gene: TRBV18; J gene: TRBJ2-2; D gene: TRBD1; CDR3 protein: CASSSTPGQSNTGELFF; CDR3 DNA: TGTGCCAGCTCCTCTACTCCGGGACAGAGTAACACCGGGGAGCTGTTTTTT
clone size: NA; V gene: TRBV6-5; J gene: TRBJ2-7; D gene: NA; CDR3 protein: CASSEASYEQYF; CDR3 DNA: TGTGCCAGCAGTGAAGCGTCCTACGAGCAGTACTTC
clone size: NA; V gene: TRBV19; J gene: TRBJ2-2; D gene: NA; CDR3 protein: CASSIPGWGREFAGELFF; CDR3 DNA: TGTGCCAGCAGTATTCCCGGTTGGGGCAGGGAGTTTGCCGGGGAGCTGTTTTTT
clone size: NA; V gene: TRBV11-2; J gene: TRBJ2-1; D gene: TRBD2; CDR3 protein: CASSPLAGGSYNEQFF; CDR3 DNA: TGTGCCAGCAGCCCCTTAGCGGGGGGGTCCTACAATGAGCAGTTCTTC